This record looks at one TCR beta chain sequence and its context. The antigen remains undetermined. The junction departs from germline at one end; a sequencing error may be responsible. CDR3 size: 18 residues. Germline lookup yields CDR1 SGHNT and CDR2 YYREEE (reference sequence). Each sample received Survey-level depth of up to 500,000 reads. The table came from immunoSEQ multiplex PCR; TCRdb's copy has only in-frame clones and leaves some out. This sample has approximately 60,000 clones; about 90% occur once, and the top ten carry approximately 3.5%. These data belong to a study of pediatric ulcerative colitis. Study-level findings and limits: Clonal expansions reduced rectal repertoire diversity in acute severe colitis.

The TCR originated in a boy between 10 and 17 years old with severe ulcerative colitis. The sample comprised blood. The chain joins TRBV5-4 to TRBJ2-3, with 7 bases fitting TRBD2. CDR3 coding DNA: TGTGTCAGCAGCCCACCTCCGATGGCGGGAGTAAGCACAGATACGCAGTATTTT. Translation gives CVSSPPPMAGVSTDTQYF. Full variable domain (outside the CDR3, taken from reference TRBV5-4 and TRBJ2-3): ETGVTQSPTHLIKTRGQQVTLRCSSQSGHNTVSWYQQALGQGPQFIFQYYREEENGRGNFPPRFSGLQFPNYSSELNVNALELDDSALYLCVSSPPPMAGVSTDTQYFGPGTRLTVL.